The clone carrying this T cell receptor beta chain was seen many times. Its cognate antigen is unknown. This CDR3 has 14 residues. With 7 bases removed from V and 0 bases from J, the gap between germline ends came to 12 bases. Looked up from germline, CDR1 is MDHEN and CDR2 is SYDVKM. The data belong to a study of regulatory T cells in long-lasting Graves disease. General study points: Persistent disease was associated with favored TRBV28 usage and with favored use of TRBJ1-2 and TRBJ2-5.

Construction of TCR beta libraries relied on iRepertoire HTBI primers and on Arm-PCR targeting CDR3 regions. In the original processing: Across the samples, identification revealed some 64 TRBV and 11 to 15 TRBJ segments. Each CDR3 protein gets one entry after TCRdb re-called the multiplex PCR reads with MiXCR. V and J calls and clone size were set by TCRdb, not the authors. Of 300,000 to 400,000 distinct CDR3 sequences in the sample, 15% to 17% were seen once. Time point indicated: newly diagnosed GD, antithyroid drugs for less than 3 months. PBMC-derived RNA was used for the TCR library. The specimen was peripheral blood mononuclear cells (PBMCs), collected at new diagnosis, from a patient treated with antithyroid drugs. The origin of this receptor is a female donor with Graves disease. V and J are TRBV28 and TRBJ1-2; tentative D call: TRBD1 (6 bases). The CDR3 sequence is CASTRGLANYGYTF. The CDR3 nucleotides are TGTGCCAGCACCCGGGGGCTAGCTAACTATGGCTACACCTTC.